This passage covers 32 T cell receptor beta chains from one sample sequenced in a study of shared clonotypes between healthy human individuals. Here immunoSEQ multiplex PCR was the method, and the copy in TCRdb shows in-frame clones only, minus some. The table records 2 million to 2.5 million clones, 85% to 95% of them present only once. Terminally differentiated effector memory CD45RA+ cells were left out of the naive CD8 fraction, which was CD45RO-negative and positively selected for CCR7. The specimen sequenced was naive CD8+ T cells from PBMCs. The receptors stem from a man between 18 and 29 years old in good health. Some clones in this sample may be carry-over from other donors' samples.

The J gene is TRBJ2-3, the V gene TRBV7-8, with D perhaps TRBD1 (6 bases). Germline V gene sequence: CDR1 SGHVS, CDR2 FQNEAQ. V lost 1 base to trimming and J lost 5 bases, with 13 bases between them. This CDR3 has 15 residues. In nucleotides, the CDR3 is TGTGCCAGCAGCTTAGTAGGGGGAGCGGTAGATACGCAGTATTTT. This codes for CASSLVGGAVDTQYF.

The chain links TRBV9 to TRBJ2-3, with 11 bases lining up with TRBD2. There are 18 residues in the CDR3. Germline lookup yields CDR1 SGDLS and CDR2 YYNGEE. V dropped 4 bases and J dropped 2; count of bases not matched to a gene: 12. CDR3 amino acids: CASSPGLAEPSFTDTQYF. DNA for the CDR3: TGTGCCAGCAGCCCGGGACTAGCGGAACCCTCCTTCACAGATACGCAGTATTTT.

The chain couples TRBV28 to TRBJ2-7; 9 bases map to TRBD1. The length of the CDR3 is 14 residues. With 4 bases clipped from V and 3 bases from J, the junction kept 4 bases outside the gene matches. Germline CDR1 MDHEN, CDR2 SYDVKM. Here the CDR3 reads CASSSRQGGYEQYF. CDR3 in DNA: TGTGCCAGCAGTTCTCGACAGGGGGGCTACGAGCAGTACTTC.

The chain has TRBV6-1 and TRBJ1-5; no reliable D call. Deletions cut 4 bases from V and 2 bases from J, with 9 bases between. Per the germline V gene, CDR1 is MNHNS and CDR2 is SASEGT. This CDR3 comprises 14 residues. The CDR3 here is CASSGGSRNQPQHF. CDR3 bases: TGTGCCAGCAGTGGTGGATCCCGCAATCAGCCCCAGCATTTT.

This sequence joins TRBV5-8 and TRBJ2-7; possible D gene TRBD1, 6 bases. The CDR3 spans 15 residues. Trimming took 0 bases from V and 5 from J, leaving 15 bases between them. From germline, CDR1 is SGHTS and CDR2 YDEGEE. The CDR3 region has the DNA TGTGCCAGCAGCTTGGTTTTCAGGGGTCACAACGAGCAGTACTTC. This codes for CASSLVFRGHNEQYF. The variable domain in full, completed from reference TRBV5-8 and TRBJ2-7, reads EAGVTQSPTHLIKTRGQQATLRCSPISGHTSVYWYQQALGLGLQFLLWYDEGEERNRGNFPPRFSGRQFPNYSSELNVNALELEDSALYLCASSLVFRGHNEQYFGPGTRLTVT.

The CDR3 here is CASSLWEGKYNEQFF. The CDR3 region has the DNA TGTGCCAGCAGCTTATGGGAAGGAAAGTACAATGAGCAGTTCTTC. The chain is built from TRBV11-2 and TRBJ2-1; unclear D gene. Germline CDR1 is SGHAT and CDR2 is FQNNGV. V was trimmed by 2 bases and J by 4 bases, leaving 12 bases between them. The length of the CDR3 is 15 residues.

The V gene is TRBV25-1, the J gene TRBJ2-1, with a possible D match to TRBD1 (6 bases). V was shortened by 3 bases and J by 4 bases, with 16 bases between the two germline ends. The CDR3 runs 16 residues. Germline CDR1 is MGHDK and CDR2 is SYGVNS. The chain's CDR3 is CASSDPGQRLYNEQFF. The CDR3 DNA sequence: TGTGCCAGCAGTGATCCCGGACAGCGTCTATACAATGAGCAGTTCTTC.

With regard to this clone: Distinct nucleotide sequences in the sample also encode this CDR3. CDR3 sequence reads: CASSPTRNEQFF. In nucleotides, the CDR3 is TGTGCCAGCAGCCCCACGAGGAATGAGCAGTTCTTC. The genes are TRBV7-8 and TRBJ2-1; D is uncertain. The germline CDR1 and CDR2 sequences are SGHVS and FQNEAQ. The V gene lost 5 bases and the J gene lost 7 bases, with 9 bases spanning the gap. The CDR3 runs 12 residues.

The chain uses TRBV7-9 and TRBJ2-7; 10 bases match TRBD1. From germline, CDR1 is SEHNR and CDR2 FQNEAQ (reference sequence). The V and J ends lost 1 base and 2 bases, in that order; junction bases with no gene match: 11. The CDR3 covers 18 residues. The CDR3 DNA follows: TGTGCCAGCAGCTTAGGCGACAGGGGGCCCAATCTCCCCTACGAGCAGTACTTC. Protein product: CASSLGDRGPNLPYEQYF.

J is TRBJ1-1 and V is TRBV6-1; unclear D gene. Trimming took off 1 base at V and 1 base at J, with 13 bases between the two ends. Germline CDR1 is MNHNS and CDR2 is SASEGT. CDR3 length: 16 residues. The CDR3 sequence: CASSEVPPRWNTEAFF. The CDR3 region has the DNA TGTGCCAGCAGTGAAGTCCCCCCCAGGTGGAACACTGAAGCTTTCTTT.

This clone has only one observation. The chain has TRBV7-8 and TRBJ2-1, with 13 bases lining up with TRBD2. From germline, CDR1 is SGHVS and CDR2 FQNEAQ. The CDR3 sequence is 18 residues long. V trimming: 2 bases; J trimming: 0 bases; junction bases outside the gene matches: 4. DNA of the CDR3: TGTGCCAGCAGCTTACCCGGGACTAGCGGGATCTCCTACAATGAGCAGTTCTTC. Its protein is CASSLPGTSGISYNEQFF.

The chain uses TRBV7-7 and TRBJ2-7; D is undetermined. This CDR3 is 15 amino acids long. V lost 2 bases to trimming and J lost 3 bases, with 14 bases between them. The germline V gene encodes CDR1 SSHAT and CDR2 FNYEAQ (reference sequence). The CDR3 DNA follows: TGTGCCAGCAGCTTAACAGCGCCTGTAAACTACGAGCAGTACTTC. Protein sequence: CASSLTAPVNYEQYF.

The chain has TRBV27 and TRBJ2-1; 9 nucleotides align to TRBD2. The CDR3 consists of 14 residues. CDR1 is MNHEY, CDR2 SMNVEV, per germline (reference sequence). Trimming removed 8 bases from V and 5 bases from J; junction bases left unmatched: 7. In nucleotides, the CDR3 is TGTGCCAGCGAGGCGGGAGGGCTGAACAATGAGCAGTTCTTC. Its protein is CASEAGGLNNEQFF.

The rearrangement links TRBV2 to TRBJ1-3, with D unresolved. The CDR3 is 15 amino acids. The germline CDR1 and CDR2 sequences are SNHLY and FYNNEI. V was clipped by 7 bases and J by 1 base, with 14 bases between them. The CDR3: CASTADYSSGNTIYF. The CDR3 DNA sequence: TGTGCCAGCACGGCGGATTACTCATCTGGAAACACCATATATTTT.

As to this clone: Sequence at one end of the junction differs from germline and may be a read error. Other DNA sequences in this sample translate to the same CDR3. The genes are TRBV10-3 and TRBJ1-2; TRBD1 matches 9 bases. Germline V lookup: CDR1 ENHRY, CDR2 SYGVKD. This CDR3 contains 15 residues. The CDR3 nucleotides read TGTGCTATCAGTCAGAGACAGGGGGACAACTATGGCTACACCTTC. Translated: CAISQRQGDNYGYTF.

This clone showed up just once. The gene calls are TRBV5-6 and TRBJ1-2; a possible D gene is TRBD1 (5 bases). CDR1 and CDR2 (germline): SGHDT, YYEEEE. The length of the CDR3 is 13 residues. The ends were cut back, 4 bases at V and 8 bases at J, with 15 bases in the middle. CDR3 in amino acids: CASSTLGVRGYTF. In DNA, the CDR3 is TGTGCCAGCAGCACGCTAGGGGTTCGGGGCTACACCTTC.

This sequence joins TRBV7-9 and TRBJ2-7; D possibly matches TRBD1 or TRBD2 (5 bases each). The V gene lost 4 bases and the J gene lost 5 bases, with 18 bases spanning the gap. The CDR3 covers 15 residues. Germline CDR1 reads SEHNR; CDR2 reads FQNEAQ (reference sequence). Here the CDR3 reads CASSSTRQNGNEQYF. In DNA form, the CDR3 reads TGTGCCAGCAGCTCAACCCGACAGAACGGGAACGAGCAGTACTTC.

The V call is TRBV6-5, the J call TRBJ2-7; no firm D call. CDR3 length: 11 residues. Trimming took off 5 bases at V and 6 bases at J, with 8 bases between the two ends. Germline lookup yields CDR1 MNHEY and CDR2 SVGAGI. The CDR3 nucleotides read TGTGCCAGCAGTCAGCCGAGCGAGCAGTACTTC. Translating it yields CASSQPSEQYF.

For this clone: The same CDR3 can be traced to other DNA sequences in this sample. The V gene is TRBV4-1, the J gene TRBJ2-1, with 8 bases lining up with TRBD1. Germline trimming cut 1 base from V and 9 bases from J; bases unmatched to any gene: 2. Germline V lookup: CDR1 MGHRA, CDR2 YSYEKL. The CDR3 runs 13 residues. This CDR3 is CASSQGQGAEQFF. CDR3 in DNA: TGCGCCAGCAGCCAAGGTCAGGGGGCTGAGCAGTTCTTC.

The CDR3 coding sequence is TGTGCCAGCAGCTTAGTAGGGACGGCGAATTCACCCCTCCACTTT. Translated: CASSLVGTANSPLHF. The chain uses TRBV7-9 and TRBJ1-6, with D tentatively TRBD1 (5 bases). V was trimmed by 1 base and J by 7 bases, leaving 11 bases between them. The CDR3 loop spans 15 amino acids. In germline, CDR1 is SEHNR, CDR2 FQNEAQ (reference sequence).

With regard to this clone: The identical CDR3 is also encoded by other nucleotide sequences in the sample. This chain joins TRBV11-3 and TRBJ2-2; D is ambiguous. This CDR3 is built from 12 residues. From germline, CDR1 is SGHNT and CDR2 YENEEA. With 4 bases removed from V and 4 bases from J, the gap between germline ends came to 4 bases. The CDR3 DNA is TGTGCCAGCAGCTCTATCACCGGGGAGCTGTTTTTT. Residues: CASSSITGELFF.

The J gene is TRBJ2-5, the V gene TRBV29-1; TRBD2 matches 13 bases. CDR3 size: 15 residues. The V gene end was trimmed by 5 bases and the J gene end by 5 bases; junction bases not matched to a gene: 8. Germline V gene sequence: CDR1 SQVTM, CDR2 ANQGSEA. The CDR3 DNA follows: TGCAGCGTTTTAGGGACTAGCGGGGTCATTGAGACCCAGTACTTC. As protein: CSVLGTSGVIETQYF.

The chain joins TRBV5-1 to TRBJ2-7, with D possibly being TRBD2 (6 bases). This CDR3 contains 14 residues. Deletions cut 4 bases from V and 2 bases from J, with 13 bases between. Germline CDR1 reads SGHRS; CDR2 reads YFSETQ. The CDR3 bases are TGCGCCAGCAGCGATGGGGGGAGGACCTACGAGCAGTACTTC. Protein: CASSDGGRTYEQYF.

This clone has only one observation. The gene calls are TRBV5-5 and TRBJ2-2, with D hard to call. With 4 bases removed from V and 1 base from J, the gap between germline ends came to 2 bases. The germline gives CDR1 SGHKS, CDR2 YYEKEE (reference sequence). This CDR3 has 12 residues. CDR3 loop: CASSLNTGELFF. The CDR3 DNA follows: TGTGCCAGCAGCCTGAACACCGGGGAGCTGTTTTTT.

The V call is TRBV7-9, the J call TRBJ1-2; perhaps TRBD1 as D (6 bases). The germline V and J ends were trimmed by 6 bases and 4 bases, with 15 bases remaining between them. Germline CDR1 SEHNR, CDR2 FQNEAQ (reference sequence). CDR3 length: 14 residues. This CDR3 is CASSWDWGAYGYTF. The CDR3, as DNA: TGTGCCAGCAGTTGGGACTGGGGGGCCTATGGCTACACCTTC. Looking up the rest from reference TRBV7-9 and TRBJ1-2 gives the full variable domain: DTGVSQNPRHKITKRGQNVTFRCDPISEHNRLYWYRQTLGQGPEFLTYFQNEAQLEKSRLLSDRFSAERPKGSFSTLEIQRTEQGDSAMYLCASSWDWGAYGYTFGSGTRLTVV.

This chain connects TRBV9 to TRBJ2-1; D possibly corresponds to TRBD2 (5 bases). The germline V gene has CDR1 SGDLS and CDR2 YYNGEE. CDR3 length: 15 amino acids. Trimming took 2 bases from V and 1 from J, leaving 10 bases between them. The CDR3 DNA follows: TGTGCCAGCAGCGTTATCCCGGGATCCTACAATGAGCAGTTCTTC. Protein product: CASSVIPGSYNEQFF.

The chain has TRBV11-1 and TRBJ2-2; no firm D call. Germline loops: CDR1 SGHAT, CDR2 FQDESV (reference sequence). The CDR3 is 14 amino acids. V was pared by 5 bases and J by 5 bases, with 12 bases between. In DNA, the CDR3 is TGTGCCAGCAGCCCCGCTTTGCTTACCGGGGAGCTGTTTTTT. Translating it yields CASSPALLTGELFF.

The chain carries TRBV19 and TRBJ1-1; 10 bases agree with TRBD1. V trimming: 4 bases; J trimming: 4 bases; junction bases outside the gene matches: 6. From germline, CDR1 is LNHDA and CDR2 SQIVND (reference sequence). This CDR3 contains 15 residues. The DNA of the CDR3 is TGTGCCAGTAGTACGGGGGACAGGGGAGGCACTGAAGCTTTCTTT. Translating gives CASSTGDRGGTEAFF.

The chain couples TRBV10-3 to TRBJ1-5, with D maybe TRBD1 (5 bases). Germline CDR1 and CDR2: ENHRY and SYGVKD. V dropped 4 bases and J dropped 4 bases, with 11 bases sitting between them. The CDR3 length is 14 residues. The CDR3 loop is CAISAGPSNQPQHF. The CDR3 nucleotides are TGTGCCATCAGTGCGGGACCTTCTAATCAGCCCCAGCATTTT.

The rearrangement links TRBV19 to TRBJ2-7; the match to TRBD2 covers 9 bases. With V trimmed by 2 bases and J by 4 bases, 6 bases remained unmatched. The CDR3 totals 15 residues. Germline CDR1 reads LNHDA; CDR2 reads SQIVND (reference sequence). In DNA form, the CDR3 reads TGTGCCAGTAGTATAACGCCTAGCGGGACATACGAGCAGTACTTC. Translating it yields CASSITPSGTYEQYF.

J is TRBJ2-1 and V is TRBV19; 8 bases line up with TRBD1. CDR1 is LNHDA and CDR2 is SQIVND in the germline V gene (reference sequence). There are 15 residues in the CDR3. The V and J ends lost 10 bases and 1 base, in that order; junction bases with no gene match: 9. Here the CDR3 DNA reads TGTGCCACCCGAGGACAGGGCCTATCCTACAATGAGCAGTTCTTC. It yields the protein CATRGQGLSYNEQFF.

This sequence joins TRBV19 and TRBJ2-7, with a weak D call TRBD2 (6 bases). The CDR3 covers 13 residues. V lost 7 bases to trimming and J lost 7 bases, with 17 bases between them. In germline, CDR1 is LNHDA, CDR2 SQIVND (reference sequence). The CDR3, as DNA: TGTGCCAGTACCCCTGTTGGAGGGAAGGAGCAGTACTTC. It encodes CASTPVGGKEQYF.